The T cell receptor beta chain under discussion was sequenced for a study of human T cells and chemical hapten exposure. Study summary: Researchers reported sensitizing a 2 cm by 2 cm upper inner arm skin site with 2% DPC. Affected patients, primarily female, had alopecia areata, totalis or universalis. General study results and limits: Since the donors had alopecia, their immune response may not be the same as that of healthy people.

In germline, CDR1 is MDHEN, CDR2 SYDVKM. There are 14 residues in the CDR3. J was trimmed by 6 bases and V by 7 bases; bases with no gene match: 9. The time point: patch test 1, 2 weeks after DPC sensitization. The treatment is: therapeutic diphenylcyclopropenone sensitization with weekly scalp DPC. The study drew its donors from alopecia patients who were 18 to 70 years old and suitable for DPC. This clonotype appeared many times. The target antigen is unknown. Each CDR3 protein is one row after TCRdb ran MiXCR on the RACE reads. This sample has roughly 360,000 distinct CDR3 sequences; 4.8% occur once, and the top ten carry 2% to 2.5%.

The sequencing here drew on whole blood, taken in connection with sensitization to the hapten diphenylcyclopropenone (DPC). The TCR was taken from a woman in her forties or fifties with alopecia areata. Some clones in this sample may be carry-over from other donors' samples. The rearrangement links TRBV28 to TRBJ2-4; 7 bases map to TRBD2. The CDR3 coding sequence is TGTGCCAGCATTCCGGTTGGGGGGGTAAACATTCAGTACTTC. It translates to CASIPVGGVNIQYF. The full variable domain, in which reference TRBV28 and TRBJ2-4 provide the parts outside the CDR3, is DVKVTQSSRYLVKRTGEKVFLECVQDMDHENMFWYRQDPGLGLRLIYFSYDVKMKEKGDIPEGYSVSREKKERFSLILESASTNQTSMYLCASIPVGGVNIQYFGAGTRLSVL.